This T cell receptor beta chain stems from a study of early T cells in non-severe SARS-CoV-2 infection (dated by TCRdb to the early 2020s). Background for the entire study: Because TCR sequencing was done on bulk RNA from unsorted whole blood, the alpha and beta chains could not be paired.

The germline V gene yields SGHTA for CDR1 and FQGNSA for CDR2. Inclusive of the bounding cysteine and phenylalanine, the CDR3 is 15 residues long. Only the CDR3 region is kept as DNA, spanning 45 bases read in frame from base 1. V is cut by 3 bases and J by 4 bases, and the space between the germline ends is 13 bases. What the work shows at the level of the full study, not this receptor alone: VDJdb matching was skewed toward anti-spike CD8 responses, so virus-specific expansions were likely underestimated and private and CD4 specificities were missed.

This was a case-control study nested in a cohort of healthcare workers in London, UK, who had nasopharyngeal swab PCR tests and blood samples taken every week. Healthcare workers were recruited between 23 and 31 March 2020, during the week of the UK lockdown, and were followed weekly for up to roughly 15 weeks. This clonotype was detected only a few times. Its target antigen remains unknown. No much larger clone is present one base from it, and per-base qualities are unavailable. To prepare the library, 5' RACE was applied. TCRdb lists the instrument as NextSeq 500. In the TCR library protocol, unique molecular identifiers were attached to individual cDNA molecules to correct for PCR bias and sequencing error. TCR alpha and beta chains were both sequenced, and the abundances of alpha and beta sequences in each sample were closely correlated with each other. The study's processing was this. Decombinator V4 was used to annotate TCR sequences for V gene, J gene and CDR3. Expanded TCRs were defined as changing significantly between any two time points under a Poisson model with p below 0.0001. TCR abundances were normalised to the total number of TCRs sequenced per sample and were expressed as counts per million. TRAV1-2 paired with TRAJ12, TRAJ20 or TRAJ33 defined MAIT TCRs, while TRAV10 paired with TRAJ18 defined iNKT TCRs. VDJdb, accessed 1 November 2021, was searched for CMV, EBV and SARS-CoV-2 annotated TCRs, excluding TCRs annotated for multiple antigens. TCRdb ran its own pipeline on the public reads, namely fastp trimming at Q25 and MiXCR clone calling, and kept in-frame beta chains. Under each unique CDR3 protein, matching rows form one entry showing the most common genes and DNA. The V and J calls, along with clone size, are taken from TCRdb and not from the paper's own processing. The table for this sample lists tens of thousands of distinct CDR3 sequences; 12% of them were counted only once. The ten top clones hold 3.5% to 5.5% of the sample.

The TCR originated in an adult who was a healthcare worker with PCR-confirmed SARS-CoV-2 infection or an uninfected control (not recorded which). The V and J genes are TRBV7-2 and TRBJ2-1, with a tentative D gene TRBD1 over 6 matching bases. The specimen was whole blood. The bases read TGTGCCAGCAGCTTCGGGCAGGGGAGTTACAATGAGCAGTTCTTC. Translated, this is CASSFGQGSYNEQFF.